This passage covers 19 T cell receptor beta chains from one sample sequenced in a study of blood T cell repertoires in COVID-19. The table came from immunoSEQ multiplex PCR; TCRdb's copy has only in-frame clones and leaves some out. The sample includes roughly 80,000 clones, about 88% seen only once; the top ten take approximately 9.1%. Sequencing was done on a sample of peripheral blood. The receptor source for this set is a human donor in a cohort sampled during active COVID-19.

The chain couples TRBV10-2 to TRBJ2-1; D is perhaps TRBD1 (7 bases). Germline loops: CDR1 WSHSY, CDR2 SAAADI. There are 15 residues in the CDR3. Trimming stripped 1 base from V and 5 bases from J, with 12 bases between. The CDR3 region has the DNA TGCGCCAGCAGTGAGTTTCAGGGGGGAAACAATGAGCAGTTCTTC. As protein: CASSEFQGGNNEQFF.

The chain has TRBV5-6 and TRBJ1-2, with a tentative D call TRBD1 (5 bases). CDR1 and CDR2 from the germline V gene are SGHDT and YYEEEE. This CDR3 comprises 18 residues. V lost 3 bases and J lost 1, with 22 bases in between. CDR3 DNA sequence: TGTGCCAGCAGCTCAGAGGTGCGGGGACGGACTGTTAACTATGGCTACACCTTC. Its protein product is CASSSEVRGRTVNYGYTF.

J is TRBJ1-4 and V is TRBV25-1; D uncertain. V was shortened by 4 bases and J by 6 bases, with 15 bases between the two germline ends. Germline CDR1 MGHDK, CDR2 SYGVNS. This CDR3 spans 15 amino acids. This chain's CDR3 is CASSGLGQSYEKLFF. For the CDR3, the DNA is TGTGCCAGCAGTGGGCTGGGCCAATCATATGAAAAACTGTTTTTT. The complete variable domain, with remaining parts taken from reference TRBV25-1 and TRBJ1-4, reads EADIYQTPRYLVIGTGKKITLECSQTMGHDKMYWYQQDPGMELHLIHYSYGVNSTEKGDLSSESTVSRIRTEHFPLTLESARPSHTSQYLCASSGLGQSYEKLFFGSGTQLSVL.

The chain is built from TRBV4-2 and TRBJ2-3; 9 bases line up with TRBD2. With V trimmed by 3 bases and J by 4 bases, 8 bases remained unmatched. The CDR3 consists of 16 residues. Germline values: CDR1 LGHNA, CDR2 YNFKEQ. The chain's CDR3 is CASSHGGGGASDTQYF. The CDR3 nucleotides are TGTGCCAGCAGCCACGGAGGCGGGGGGGCATCAGATACGCAGTATTTT.

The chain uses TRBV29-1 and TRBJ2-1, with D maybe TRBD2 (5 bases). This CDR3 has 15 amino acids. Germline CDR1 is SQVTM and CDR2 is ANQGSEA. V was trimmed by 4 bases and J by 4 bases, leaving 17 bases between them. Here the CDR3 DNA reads TGCAGCGTTGGGGAGTCTATACTTCGGTACAATGAGCAGTTCTTC. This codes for CSVGESILRYNEQFF.

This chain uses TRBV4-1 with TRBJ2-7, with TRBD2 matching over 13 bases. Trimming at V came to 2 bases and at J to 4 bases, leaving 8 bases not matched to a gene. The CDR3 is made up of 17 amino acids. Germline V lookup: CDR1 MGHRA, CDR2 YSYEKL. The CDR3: CASSQLWTSGGEYEQYF. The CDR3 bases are TGCGCCAGCAGCCAACTTTGGACTAGCGGGGGTGAATACGAGCAGTACTTC.

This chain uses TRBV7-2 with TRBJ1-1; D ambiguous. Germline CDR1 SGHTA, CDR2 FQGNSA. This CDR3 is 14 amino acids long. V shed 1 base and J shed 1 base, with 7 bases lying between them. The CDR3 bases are TGTGCCAGCAGCTTAGGGCCAGAGAACACTGAAGCTTTCTTT. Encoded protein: CASSLGPENTEAFF.

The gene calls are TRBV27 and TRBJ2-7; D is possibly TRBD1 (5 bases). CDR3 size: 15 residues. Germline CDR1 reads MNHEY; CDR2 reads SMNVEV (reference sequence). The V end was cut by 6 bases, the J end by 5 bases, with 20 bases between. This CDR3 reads CASRSQGTVAHEQYF. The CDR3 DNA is TGTGCCAGCAGGTCTCAGGGCACGGTTGCTCACGAGCAGTACTTC.

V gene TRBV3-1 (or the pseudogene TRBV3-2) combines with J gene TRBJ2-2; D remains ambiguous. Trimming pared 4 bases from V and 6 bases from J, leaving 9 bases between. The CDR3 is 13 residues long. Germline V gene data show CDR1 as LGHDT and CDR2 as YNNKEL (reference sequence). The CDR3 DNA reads TGTGCCAGCAGCCCTTATCGAGCCGGGGAGCTGTTTTTT. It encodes CASSPYRAGELFF.

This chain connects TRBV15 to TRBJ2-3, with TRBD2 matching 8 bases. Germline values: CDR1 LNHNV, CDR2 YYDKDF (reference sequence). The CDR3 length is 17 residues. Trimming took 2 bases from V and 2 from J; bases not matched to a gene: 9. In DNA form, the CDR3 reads TGTGCCACCAGCAGATCGCTAGCGGGCCCTCTCACAGATACGCAGTATTTT. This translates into CATSRSLAGPLTDTQYF. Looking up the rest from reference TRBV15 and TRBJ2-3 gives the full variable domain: DAMVIQNPRYQVTQFGKPVTLSCSQTLNHNVMYWYQQKSSQAPKLLFHYYDKDFNNEADTPDNFQSRRPNTSFCFLDIRSPGLGDTAMYLCATSRSLAGPLTDTQYFGPGTRLTVL.

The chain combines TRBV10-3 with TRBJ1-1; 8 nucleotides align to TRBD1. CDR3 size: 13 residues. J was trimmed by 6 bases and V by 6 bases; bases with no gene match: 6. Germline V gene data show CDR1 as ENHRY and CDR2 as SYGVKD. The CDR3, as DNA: TGTGCCATCAGCCTAGACAGGGGACCTGAAGCTTTCTTT. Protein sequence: CAISLDRGPEAFF.

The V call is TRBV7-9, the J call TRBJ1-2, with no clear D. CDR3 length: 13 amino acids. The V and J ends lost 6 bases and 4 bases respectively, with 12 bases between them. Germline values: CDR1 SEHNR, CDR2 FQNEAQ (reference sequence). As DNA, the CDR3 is TGTGCCAGCAGTCTAGCGGAAACCTATGGCTACACCTTC. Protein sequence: CASSLAETYGYTF.

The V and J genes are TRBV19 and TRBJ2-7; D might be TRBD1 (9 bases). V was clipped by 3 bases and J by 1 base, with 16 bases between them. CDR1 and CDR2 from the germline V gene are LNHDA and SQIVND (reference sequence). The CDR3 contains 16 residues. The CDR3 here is CASSIVAGQGSYEQYF. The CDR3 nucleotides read TGTGCCAGTAGTATCGTAGCGGGACAGGGATCCTACGAGCAGTACTTC.

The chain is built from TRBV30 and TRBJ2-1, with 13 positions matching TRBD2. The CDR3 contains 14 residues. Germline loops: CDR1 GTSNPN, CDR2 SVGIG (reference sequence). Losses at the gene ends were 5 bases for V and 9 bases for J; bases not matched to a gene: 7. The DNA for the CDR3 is TGTGCCTGGGATAAAACTAGCGGGGGGGCTGAGCAGTTCTTC. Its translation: CAWDKTSGGAEQFF. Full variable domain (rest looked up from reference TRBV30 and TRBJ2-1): SQTIHQWPATLVQPVGSPLSLECTVEGTSNPNLYWYRQAAGRGLQLLFYSVGIGQISSEVPQNLSASRPQDRQFILSSKKLLLSDSGFYLCAWDKTSGGAEQFFGPGTRLTVL.

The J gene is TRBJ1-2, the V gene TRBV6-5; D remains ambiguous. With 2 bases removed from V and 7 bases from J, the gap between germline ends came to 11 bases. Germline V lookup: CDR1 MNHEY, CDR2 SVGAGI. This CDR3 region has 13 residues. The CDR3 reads CASSYRPRGGYTF. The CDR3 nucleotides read TGTGCCAGCAGTTACCGACCTCGGGGTGGCTACACCTTC.

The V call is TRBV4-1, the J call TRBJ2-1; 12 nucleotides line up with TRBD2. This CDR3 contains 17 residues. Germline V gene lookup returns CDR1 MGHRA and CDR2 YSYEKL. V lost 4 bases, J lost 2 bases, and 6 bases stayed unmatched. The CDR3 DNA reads TGCGCCAGCAGCCCCAGACTAGCGGGAGCGACCTACAATGAGCAGTTCTTC. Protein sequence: CASSPRLAGATYNEQFF.

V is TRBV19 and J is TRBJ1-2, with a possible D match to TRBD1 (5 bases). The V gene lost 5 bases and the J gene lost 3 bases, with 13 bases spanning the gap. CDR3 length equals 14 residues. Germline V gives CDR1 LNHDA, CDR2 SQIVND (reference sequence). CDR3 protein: CASSSGGTHYGYTF. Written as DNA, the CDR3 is TGTGCCAGTAGTTCTGGAGGGACCCACTATGGCTACACCTTC.

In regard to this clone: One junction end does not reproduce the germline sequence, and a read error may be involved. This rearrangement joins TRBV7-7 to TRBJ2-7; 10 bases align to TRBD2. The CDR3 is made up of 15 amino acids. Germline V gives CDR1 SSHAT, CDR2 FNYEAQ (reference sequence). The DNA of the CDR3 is TGTGCTAGCACCAATCTAGCGGGGGCCCCCTACGAGCAGTACTTC. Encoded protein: CASTNLAGAPYEQYF.

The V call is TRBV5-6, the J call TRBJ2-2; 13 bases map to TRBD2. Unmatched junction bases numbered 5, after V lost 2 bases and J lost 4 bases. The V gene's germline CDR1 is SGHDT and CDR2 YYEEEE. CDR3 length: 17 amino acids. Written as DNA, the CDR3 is TGTGCCAGCAGCTTACGGACTAGCGGGAGTGGCACCGGGGAGCTGTTTTTT. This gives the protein CASSLRTSGSGTGELFF.